The 29 T cell receptor beta chains presented below share a single source sample, sequenced in a study of T cell responses to AZD1222 COVID-19 vaccine. TCRdb keeps only in-frame clones here, not all; method: immunoSEQ multiplex PCR. The repertoire holds some 120,000 clones, with around 94% as singletons. Sequencing was performed on peripheral blood, taken 28 days after the second AZD1222 dose. The receptors were gathered from an adult who received the AZD1222 COVID-19 vaccine.

This chain uses TRBV3-1 (or the pseudogene TRBV3-2) with TRBJ1-6; 9 bases are a match to TRBD1. Germline V CDR1 and CDR2: LGHDT, YNNKEL (reference sequence). The junction had 30 bases not matched to a gene; V was cut back by 0 bases and J by 12 bases. There are 23 residues in the CDR3. The CDR3 loop is CASSQDSRTGDSSIHPSLLPLHF. DNA for the CDR3: TGTGCCAGCAGCCAAGATTCCCGGACAGGGGACTCCTCAATTCACCCCTCGCTTTTACCCCTCCACTTT.

The rearrangement joins TRBV28 to TRBJ1-6, with TRBD1 matching 7 bases. Germline lookup yields CDR1 MDHEN and CDR2 SYDVKM. The length of the CDR3 is 15 residues. V trimming: 3 bases; J trimming: 7 bases; junction bases outside the gene matches: 6. Here the CDR3 DNA reads TGTGCCAGCAGTTTCCGGGACAGAGGAAATTCACCCCTCCACTTT. The encoded protein is CASSFRDRGNSPLHF.

The V gene is TRBV6-5, the J gene TRBJ2-7; TRBD1 aligns across 7 bases. The CDR3 is 14 amino acids. CDR1 and CDR2 (germline): MNHEY, SVGAGI. V lost 6 bases to trimming and J lost 5 bases; unmatched junction nucleotides: 10. Here the CDR3 DNA reads TGTGCCAGCAGCCGAGCCGGGACAGAAAACGAGCAGTACTTC. It codes for CASSRAGTENEQYF.

The chain carries TRBV6-5 and TRBJ2-1; 8 positions agree with TRBD2. CDR3 length: 16 amino acids. Germline V lookup: CDR1 MNHEY, CDR2 SVGAGI. Trimming at V came to 2 bases and at J to 2 bases, leaving 5 bases not matched to a gene. The CDR3 protein is CASSYGAGRAYNEQFF. The CDR3 DNA is TGTGCCAGCAGTTACGGAGCCGGGAGGGCCTACAATGAGCAGTTCTTC.

V gene TRBV5-1 combines with J gene TRBJ2-1, with D maybe TRBD2 (5 bases). This CDR3 has 16 residues. Germline loops: CDR1 SGHRS, CDR2 YFSETQ. Trimming cost V 0 bases and J 0 bases, with 10 bases left between them. The CDR3: CASSLGTGSSYNEQFF. CDR3 DNA sequence: TGCGCCAGCAGCTTGGGGACGGGGAGCTCCTACAATGAGCAGTTCTTC.

The V call is TRBV29-1, the J call TRBJ1-6; 10 nucleotides line up with TRBD1. The germline gives CDR1 SQVTM, CDR2 ANQGSEA. V lost 7 bases, J lost 5 bases, and 2 bases stayed unmatched. This CDR3 is 13 amino acids long. CDR3 sequence: CSAGTGDNSPLHF. The CDR3 nucleotides are TGCAGCGCCGGGACAGGGGATAATTCACCCCTCCACTTT.

This rearrangement joins TRBV28 to TRBJ2-7; no firm D call. The germline gives CDR1 MDHEN, CDR2 SYDVKM. V lost 7 bases to trimming and J lost 0 bases, with 13 bases between them. The CDR3 sequence is 14 residues long. The CDR3 sequence is CASTLTTSSYEQYF. As DNA, the CDR3 is TGTGCCAGCACCTTAACGACGAGCTCCTACGAGCAGTACTTC.

The chain has TRBV5-4 and TRBJ2-5, with no clear D. Germline V gene sequence: CDR1 SGHNT, CDR2 YYREEE (reference sequence). V dropped 0 bases and J dropped 1 base, with 4 bases sitting between them. The CDR3 length is 13 residues. CDR3 sequence reads: CASSLESQETQYF. The DNA of the CDR3 is TGTGCCAGCAGCTTGGAGAGCCAAGAGACCCAGTACTTC. Supplemented by reference TRBV5-4 and TRBJ2-5, the full variable domain reads ETGVTQSPTHLIKTRGQQVTLRCSSQSGHNTVSWYQQALGQGPQFIFQYYREEENGRGNFPPRFSGLQFPNYSSELNVNALELDDSALYLCASSLESQETQYFGPGTRLLVL.

This clone was seen just once. This chain links TRBV27 with TRBJ1-1, with 8 positions matching TRBD1. V lost 6 bases and J lost 6; bases outside the gene matches: 12. CDR3 length: 15 amino acids. Germline V lookup: CDR1 MNHEY, CDR2 SMNVEV (reference sequence). Written as DNA, the CDR3 is TGTGCCAGCAGCTCCGACAGGGGCTATGGGTCTGAAGCTTTCTTT. Translation gives CASSSDRGYGSEAFF.

This chain uses TRBV12-3 or TRBV12-4 with TRBJ2-4; the D call may be TRBD1 or TRBD2 (5 bases each). The CDR3 is 13 residues long. Trimming took off 6 bases at V and 6 bases at J, with 12 bases between the two ends. The CDR3 loop is CASSPGTANIQYF. The CDR3 DNA sequence: TGTGCCAGCAGCCCCGGGACCGCAAACATTCAGTACTTC.

This chain joins TRBV5-1 and TRBJ1-3; tentative D call: TRBD1 (6 bases). The CDR3 is made up of 15 amino acids. The germline CDR1 and CDR2 sequences are SGHRS and YFSETQ. The ends were cut back, 2 bases at V and 4 bases at J, with 13 bases in the middle. This chain's CDR3 is CASSFWAGQGNTIYF. CDR3 DNA: TGCGCCAGCAGCTTTTGGGCGGGACAAGGAAACACCATATATTTT.

The genes are TRBV28 and TRBJ2-7; TRBD2 matches at 11 bases. Per the germline V gene, CDR1 is MDHEN and CDR2 is SYDVKM. The junction had 6 bases not matched to a gene; V was cut back by 6 bases and J by 2 bases. This CDR3 spans 15 amino acids. This chain's CDR3 is CASRPGLAGTYEQYF. For the CDR3, the DNA is TGTGCCAGCAGACCAGGACTAGCGGGTACCTACGAGCAGTACTTC.

This chain connects TRBV2 to TRBJ1-6, with D perhaps matching TRBD1 (6 bases). Germline values: CDR1 SNHLY, CDR2 FYNNEI. The CDR3 runs 12 residues. V was clipped by 8 bases and J by 8 bases, with 10 bases between them. CDR3 region: CASGGGDSPLHF. The CDR3, as DNA: TGTGCCAGCGGGGGGGGCGATTCACCCCTCCACTTT.

V gene TRBV29-1 combines with J gene TRBJ2-7; D perhaps matches TRBD2 (5 bases). The germline CDR1 and CDR2 sequences are SQVTM and ANQGSEA. The V and J ends lost 6 bases and 5 bases respectively, with 14 bases between them. There are 12 residues in the CDR3. CDR3 loop: CSVGPGDNEQYF. CDR3 coding DNA: TGCAGCGTGGGCCCCGGGGATAACGAGCAGTACTTC.

The chain joins TRBV27 to TRBJ1-5, with a tentative D call TRBD1 (5 bases). The CDR3 spans 14 residues. Trimming shortened V by 5 bases and J by 2 bases, and 10 bases separated the two germline ends. The germline V gene has CDR1 MNHEY and CDR2 SMNVEV (reference sequence). The CDR3 reads CASSGGTGNQPQHF. The CDR3 nucleotides read TGTGCCAGCAGTGGGGGGACGGGCAATCAGCCCCAGCATTTT.

This chain uses TRBV5-1 with TRBJ2-2, with a possible D match to TRBD2 (6 bases). From germline, CDR1 is SGHRS and CDR2 YFSETQ. CDR3 length: 14 amino acids. The germline V and J ends were trimmed by 1 base and 4 bases, with 8 bases remaining between them. CDR3 sequence (DNA): TGCGCCAGCAGCTTGATGGGAGGCACCGGGGAGCTGTTTTTT. Translated, it gives CASSLMGGTGELFF.

The rearrangement joins TRBV6-5 to TRBJ1-2; D possibly corresponds to TRBD1 (6 bases). This CDR3 has 12 residues. V lost 8 bases to trimming and J lost 4 bases, with 11 bases between them. From germline, CDR1 is MNHEY and CDR2 SVGAGI. The CDR3 loop is CASRGAPYGYTF. As DNA, the CDR3 is TGTGCCAGCCGGGGGGCACCCTATGGCTACACCTTC.

The chain links TRBV28 to TRBJ2-3, with a tentative D call TRBD2 (5 bases). The V gene lost 6 bases and the J gene lost 4 bases, with 20 bases spanning the gap. The CDR3 is 16 amino acids. From germline, CDR1 is MDHEN and CDR2 SYDVKM. CDR3: CASSPVLVGTPDTQYF. As DNA, the CDR3 is TGTGCCAGCAGCCCGGTACTAGTGGGCACCCCAGATACGCAGTATTTT.

The rearrangement uses TRBV11-2 and TRBJ1-5; D unresolved. V lost 5 bases and J lost 1, with 6 bases in between. Germline CDR1 and CDR2: SGHAT and FQNNGV. The CDR3 spans 13 residues. CDR3 in amino acids: CASSVQSNQPQHF. The CDR3 coding sequence is TGTGCCAGCAGCGTACAGAGCAATCAGCCCCAGCATTTT.

The chain is built from TRBV24-1 and TRBJ2-1; D is perhaps TRBD1 (6 bases). The germline CDR1 and CDR2 sequences are KGHDR and SFDVKD. The V gene lost 8 bases and the J gene lost 11 bases, with 21 bases spanning the gap. This CDR3 has 14 residues. This CDR3 is CATTTGTPERKQFF. CDR3 in DNA: TGTGCCACCACCACAGGGACCCCTGAAAGAAAGCAGTTCTTC.

The CDR3, as DNA: TGTGCCAGCAGCGTAGACGGTGATTCACCCCTCCACTTT. Amino acids: CASSVDGDSPLHF. V and J are TRBV9 and TRBJ1-6; D is uncertain. The CDR3 is 13 residues long. V was cut by 0 bases and J by 8 bases, with 6 bases left in between. Germline CDR1 is SGDLS and CDR2 is YYNGEE. Based on the CDR3 plus reference TRBV9 and TRBJ1-6, the full variable domain is DSGVTQTPKHLITATGQRVTLRCSPRSGDLSVYWYQQSLDQGLQFLIQYYNGEERAKGNILERFSAQQFPDLHSELNLSSLELGDSALYFCASSVDGDSPLHFGNGTRLTVT.

The chain links TRBV2 to TRBJ1-2; D is uncertain. Germline CDR1 and CDR2: SNHLY and FYNNEI. The CDR3 is made up of 12 amino acids. V shed 7 bases and J shed 4 bases, with 10 bases lying between them. The CDR3 bases are TGTGCCAGCACCCTAGGATTCTATGGCTACACCTTC. Translation: CASTLGFYGYTF.

The V and J genes are TRBV5-3 and TRBJ2-2; D perhaps matches TRBD2 (6 bases). TRBV5-3 is an open reading frame, and its role is uncertain. The CDR3 sequence is 14 residues long. The V gene lost 1 base and the J gene lost 6 bases, with 10 bases spanning the gap. The CDR3: CARSLRGRPGELFF. In nucleotides, the CDR3 is TGTGCCAGAAGCTTGCGGGGGAGGCCCGGGGAGCTGTTTTTT.

DNA for the CDR3: TGTGCCAGCTCACCACTGACAGGGGGAACAACCTACGAGCAGTACTTC. It translates to CASSPLTGGTTYEQYF. The chain is built from TRBV18 and TRBJ2-7; TRBD1 matches 9 bases. V lost 1 base and J lost 2; bases outside the gene matches: 6. Germline values: CDR1 KGHSH, CDR2 LQKENI. The CDR3 has 16 amino acids. The whole variable domain, filled in from reference TRBV18 and TRBJ2-7, reads NAGVMQNPRHLVRRRGQEARLRCSPMKGHSHVYWYRQLPEEGLKFMVYLQKENIIDESGMPKERFSAEFPKEGPSILRIQQVVRGDSAAYFCASSPLTGGTTYEQYFGPGTRLTVT.

The chain recombines TRBV12-3 or TRBV12-4 with TRBJ1-1, with D perhaps matching TRBD1 (6 bases). The CDR3 contains 12 residues. The V end was cut by 7 bases, the J end by 7 bases, with 13 bases between. CDR3 sequence (DNA): TGTGCCAGCATTTTGTCAGGGGTTGAAGCTTTCTTT. Translation: CASILSGVEAFF.

The chain uses TRBV2 and TRBJ1-1, with 9 bases fitting TRBD1. CDR1 SNHLY and CDR2 FYNNEI come from the germline V gene. The CDR3 spans 14 residues. The V and J ends lost 6 bases and 4 bases, in that order; junction bases with no gene match: 6. The CDR3: CASRDRGGSTEAFF. The CDR3 DNA reads as TGTGCCAGCAGGGACAGGGGAGGGAGCACTGAAGCTTTCTTT.

The rearrangement joins TRBV2 to TRBJ1-1, with 7 bases identical to TRBD1. The germline gives CDR1 SNHLY, CDR2 FYNNEI. The CDR3 extends over 15 amino acids. V lost 8 bases, J lost 6 bases, and 15 bases stayed unmatched. CDR3 in amino acids: CASLKRTGSGAEAFF. In DNA form, the CDR3 reads TGTGCCAGCCTGAAACGGACAGGCTCGGGGGCTGAAGCTTTCTTT.

The CDR3 sequence: CASANLVGESEQFF. The CDR3 bases are TGCGCCAGCGCTAACCTCGTGGGGGAGAGTGAGCAGTTCTTC. The rearrangement joins TRBV10-2 to TRBJ2-1; D could derive from TRBD1 or TRBD2 (5 bases each). The ends were cut back, 8 bases at V and 9 bases at J, with 20 bases in the middle. This CDR3 has 14 amino acids. Looked up from germline, CDR1 is WSHSY and CDR2 is SAAADI.

This sequence joins TRBV27 and TRBJ2-1; tentative D call: TRBD1 (5 bases). Trimming stripped 8 bases from V and 6 bases from J, with 17 bases between. The germline V gene has CDR1 MNHEY and CDR2 SMNVEV (reference sequence). CDR3 size: 14 residues. CDR3 sequence: CASGSRGLINEQFF. The CDR3 region has the DNA TGTGCCAGCGGCAGTAGGGGCTTAATCAATGAGCAGTTCTTC.